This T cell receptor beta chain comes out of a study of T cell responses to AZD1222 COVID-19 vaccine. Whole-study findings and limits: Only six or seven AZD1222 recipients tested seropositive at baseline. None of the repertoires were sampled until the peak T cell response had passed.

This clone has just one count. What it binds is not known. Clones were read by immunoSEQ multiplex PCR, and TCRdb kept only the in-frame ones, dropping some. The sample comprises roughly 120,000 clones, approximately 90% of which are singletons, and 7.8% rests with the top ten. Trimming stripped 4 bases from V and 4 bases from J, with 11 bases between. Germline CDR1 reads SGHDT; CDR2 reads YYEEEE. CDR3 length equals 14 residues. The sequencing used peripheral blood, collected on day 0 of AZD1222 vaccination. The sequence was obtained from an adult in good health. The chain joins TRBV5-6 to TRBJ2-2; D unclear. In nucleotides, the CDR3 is TGTGCCAGCAGCCCAAGGACCTTCACCGGGGAGCTGTTTTTT. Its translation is CASSPRTFTGELFF.